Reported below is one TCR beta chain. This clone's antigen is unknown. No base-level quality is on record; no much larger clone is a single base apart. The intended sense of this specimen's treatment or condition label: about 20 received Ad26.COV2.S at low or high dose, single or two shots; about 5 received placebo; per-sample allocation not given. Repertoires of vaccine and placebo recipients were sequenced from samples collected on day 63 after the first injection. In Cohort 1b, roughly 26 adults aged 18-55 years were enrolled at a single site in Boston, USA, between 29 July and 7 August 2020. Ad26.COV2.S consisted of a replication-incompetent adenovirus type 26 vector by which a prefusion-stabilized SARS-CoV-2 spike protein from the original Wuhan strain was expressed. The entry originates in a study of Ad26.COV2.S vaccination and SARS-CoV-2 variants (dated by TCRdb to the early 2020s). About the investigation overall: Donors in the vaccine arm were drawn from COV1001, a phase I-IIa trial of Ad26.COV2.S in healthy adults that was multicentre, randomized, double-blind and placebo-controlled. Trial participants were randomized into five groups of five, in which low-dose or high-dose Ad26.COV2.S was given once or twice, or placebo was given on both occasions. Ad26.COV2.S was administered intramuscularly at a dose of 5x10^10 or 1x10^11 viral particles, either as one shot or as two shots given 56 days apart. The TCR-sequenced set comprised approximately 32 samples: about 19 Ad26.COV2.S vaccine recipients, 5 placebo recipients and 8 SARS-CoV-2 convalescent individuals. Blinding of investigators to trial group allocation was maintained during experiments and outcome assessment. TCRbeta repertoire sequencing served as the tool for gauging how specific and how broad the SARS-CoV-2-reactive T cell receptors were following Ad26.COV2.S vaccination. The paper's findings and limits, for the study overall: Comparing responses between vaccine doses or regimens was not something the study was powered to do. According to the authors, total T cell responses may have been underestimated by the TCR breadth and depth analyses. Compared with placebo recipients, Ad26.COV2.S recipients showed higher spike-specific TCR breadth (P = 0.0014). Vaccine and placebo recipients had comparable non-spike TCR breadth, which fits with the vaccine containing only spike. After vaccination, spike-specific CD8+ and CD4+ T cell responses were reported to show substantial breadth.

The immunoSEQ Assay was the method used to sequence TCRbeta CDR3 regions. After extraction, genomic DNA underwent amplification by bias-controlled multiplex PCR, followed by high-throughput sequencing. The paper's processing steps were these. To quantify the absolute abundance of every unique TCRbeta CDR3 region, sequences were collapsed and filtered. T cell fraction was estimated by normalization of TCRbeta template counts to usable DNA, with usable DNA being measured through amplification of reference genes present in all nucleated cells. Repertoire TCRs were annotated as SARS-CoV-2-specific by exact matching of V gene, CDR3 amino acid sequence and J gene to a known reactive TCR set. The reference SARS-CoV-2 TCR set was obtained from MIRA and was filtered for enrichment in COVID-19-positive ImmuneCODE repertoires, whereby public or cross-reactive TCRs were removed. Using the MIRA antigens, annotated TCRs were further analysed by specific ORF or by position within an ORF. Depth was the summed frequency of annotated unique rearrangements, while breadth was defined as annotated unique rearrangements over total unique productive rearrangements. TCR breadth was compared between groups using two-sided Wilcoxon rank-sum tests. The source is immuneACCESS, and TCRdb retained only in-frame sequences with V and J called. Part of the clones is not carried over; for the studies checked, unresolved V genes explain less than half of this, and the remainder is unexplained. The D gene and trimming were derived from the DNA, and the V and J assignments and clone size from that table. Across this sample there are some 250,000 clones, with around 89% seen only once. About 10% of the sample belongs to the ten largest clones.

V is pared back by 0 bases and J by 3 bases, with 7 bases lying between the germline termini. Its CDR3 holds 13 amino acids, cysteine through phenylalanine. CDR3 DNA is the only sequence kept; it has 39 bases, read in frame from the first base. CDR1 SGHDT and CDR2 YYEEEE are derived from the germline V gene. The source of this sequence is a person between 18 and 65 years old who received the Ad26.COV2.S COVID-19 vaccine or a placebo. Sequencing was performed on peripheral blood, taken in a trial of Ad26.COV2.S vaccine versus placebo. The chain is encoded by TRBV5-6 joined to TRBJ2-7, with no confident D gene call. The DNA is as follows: TGTGCCAGCAGCTTGGGGACCCTCTACGAGCAGTACTTC. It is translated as CASSLGTLYEQYF. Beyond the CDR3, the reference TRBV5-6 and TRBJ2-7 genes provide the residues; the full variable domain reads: DAGVTQSPTHLIKTRGQQVTLRCSPKSGHDTVSWYQQALGQGPQFIFQYYEEEERQRGNFPDRFSGHQFPNYSSELNVNALLLGDSALYLCASSLGTLYEQYFGPGTRLTVT.